The present T cell receptor beta chain was sequenced within a study of CD8 T cells in ankylosing spondylitis. Study outcomes and limitations: Clones tied to disease were said to be significantly enriched in matched ankylosing spondylitis synovial fluid.

TCRdb passed the 5' RACE reads through MiXCR, listing each CDR3 protein once. The sample carries 250,000 to 300,000 distinct CDR3 sequences, 18% recorded once. This clonotype was seen at least ten times. The antigen remains unidentified. The CDR3 covers 13 residues. V dropped 2 bases and J dropped 2 bases, with 1 base sitting between them. The V call is TRBV12-3 or TRBV12-4, the J call TRBJ2-6, with D unclear. The specimen was blood, either unsorted or a sorted T cell fraction (not recorded which). The sequence came from a male donor with ankylosing spondylitis or in good health (not recorded which). CDR3: CASSLTGANVLTF. The CDR3 region has the DNA TGTGCCAGCAGTTTAACTGGGGCCAACGTCCTGACTTTC.